The 27 T cell receptor beta chains reported below all come from one sample, sequenced in a study of graft-versus-host responses after intestinal transplantation. Sequenced by immunoSEQ multiplex PCR; TCRdb stores in-frame clones only, minus some. Of some 48,000 clones listed, roughly 84% are singletons. Antigen specificity for these receptors is unknown. Sequencing used unstimulated CD4+ T cells sorted from spleen or lymph node cells, obtained before transplant. The receptors here all came from a human donor who was the organ donor for an intestinal transplant.

The chain joins TRBV9 to TRBJ2-3; 12 bases map to TRBD2. This CDR3 contains 17 residues. Germline CDR1 reads SGDLS; CDR2 reads YYNGEE. V was pared by 3 bases and J by 5 bases, with 10 bases of the junction left unmatched. This CDR3 reads CASSGGLAGGPGDTQYF. Here the CDR3 DNA reads TGTGCCAGCAGCGGAGGGCTAGCGGGGGGGCCGGGAGATACGCAGTATTTT.

This chain links TRBV5-6 with TRBJ2-1; D not resolved. The germline V gene encodes CDR1 SGHDT and CDR2 YYEEEE. This CDR3 is built from 12 residues. V was shortened by 2 bases and J by 9 bases, with 9 bases between the two germline ends. CDR3 sequence: CASSFVGGEQFF. The CDR3 nucleotides are TGTGCCAGCAGCTTTGTAGGTGGTGAGCAGTTCTTC.

The rearrangement uses TRBV6-1 and TRBJ1-2, with a weak D call TRBD1 (5 bases). Trimming took off 5 bases at V and 2 bases at J, with 12 bases between the two ends. This CDR3 comprises 14 residues. Germline CDR1 is MNHNS and CDR2 is SASEGT. The CDR3 is CASSSRDPNYGYTF. As DNA, the CDR3 is TGTGCCAGCAGTTCCCGGGACCCGAACTATGGCTACACCTTC.

A word on this clone: The same CDR3 also results from other DNA sequences found in this sample. The rearrangement links TRBV20-1 to TRBJ1-1, with D possibly being TRBD1 (6 bases). The CDR3 extends over 11 amino acids. Germline loops: CDR1 DFQATT, CDR2 SNEGSKA (reference sequence). Trimming stripped 3 bases from V and 12 bases from J, with 14 bases between. CDR3 sequence (DNA): TGCAGTGCTAGGGGATACAGGGAAACTTTCTTT. This codes for CSARGYRETFF.

The gene calls are TRBV28 and TRBJ2-5, with 7 bases matching TRBD1. The end of the DNA is better explained by TRBJ2-7, so the J call may be wrong. The CDR3 has 12 amino acids. The V gene's germline CDR1 is MDHEN and CDR2 SYDVKM. For the CDR3, the DNA is TGTGCCAGCAGTGGACAGGTCTACGAGCAGTACTTC. This gives the protein CASSGQVYEQYF.

The chain links TRBV14 to TRBJ1-1, with D unclear. V lost 0 bases and J lost 8, with 10 bases in between. Germline-derived CDR1 and CDR2 are SGHDN and FVKESK. The CDR3 has 13 residues. This CDR3 is CASSQEGQHEAFF. DNA for the CDR3: TGTGCCAGCAGCCAAGAAGGGCAACACGAAGCTTTCTTT.

The chain combines TRBV4-1 with TRBJ2-7; 11 bases agree with TRBD2. This CDR3 comprises 15 residues. Germline V gene lookup returns CDR1 MGHRA and CDR2 YSYEKL. J lost 2 bases, V lost 0 bases, and 0 bases had no gene match. The CDR3 DNA is TGCGCCAGCAGCCAAGAGGGACTAGCGGCCTACGAGCAGTACTTC. It yields the protein CASSQEGLAAYEQYF.

The chain employs TRBV11-2 and TRBJ2-7; unclear D gene. This CDR3 is 14 amino acids long. The V end lost 1 base, the J end lost 1 base, and 8 bases lay between the germline ends. CDR1 is SGHAT, CDR2 FQNNGV, per germline. The CDR3 is CASSLVGTSYEQYF. In DNA form, the CDR3 reads TGTGCCAGCAGCTTAGTCGGAACTTCCTACGAGCAGTACTTC.

The chain uses TRBV5-1 and TRBJ2-7; 7 positions match TRBD1. Germline V gene data show CDR1 as SGHRS and CDR2 as YFSETQ. With 4 bases clipped from V and 0 bases from J, the junction kept 4 bases outside the gene matches. This CDR3 contains 14 residues. CDR3: CASSLGTASYEQYF. CDR3 sequence (DNA): TGCGCCAGCAGCCTCGGGACAGCCTCCTACGAGCAGTACTTC.

V gene TRBV29-1 combines with J gene TRBJ2-3; D might be TRBD1 (6 bases). Germline-derived CDR1 and CDR2 are SQVTM and ANQGSEA. Trimming cost V 7 bases and J 4 bases, with 12 bases left between them. The CDR3 has 12 amino acids. CDR3 in DNA: TGCAGCGGCGTACAGGGATCAGATACGCAGTATTTT. Its translation: CSGVQGSDTQYF.

The table lists this clone with a few counts. This chain connects TRBV10-2 to TRBJ1-2, with D unresolved. The CDR3 totals 12 residues. Germline CDR1 reads WSHSY; CDR2 reads SAAADI. Between the trimmed V and J ends, which lost 4 bases and 5 bases, there was a span of 8 bases. CDR3 sequence (DNA): TGCGCCAGCAGTGTCAGGTTTTATGGCTACACCTTC. Amino acids: CASSVRFYGYTF.

The chain uses TRBV7-8 and TRBJ2-1; 7 nucleotides line up with TRBD2. CDR1 is SGHVS and CDR2 is FQNEAQ in the germline V gene. Unmatched junction bases numbered 2, after V lost 2 bases and J lost 10 bases. The CDR3 runs 12 residues. The CDR3 loop reads CASSLIGREQFF. CDR3 sequence (DNA): TGTGCCAGCAGCTTAATCGGGAGGGAGCAGTTCTTC.

The chain links TRBV2 to TRBJ2-3; tentatively, D is TRBD1 (6 bases). The V and J ends lost 6 bases and 0 bases respectively, with 7 bases between them. This CDR3 is built from 13 residues. CDR1 and CDR2 (germline): SNHLY, FYNNEI. CDR3 protein: CASSDRSTDTQYF. The CDR3 DNA follows: TGTGCCAGCAGCGACAGGAGCACAGATACGCAGTATTTT.

V gene TRBV5-5 combines with J gene TRBJ1-1; a weak D match, TRBD1 (6 bases). The CDR3 extends over 14 amino acids. Between the trimmed V and J ends, which lost 6 bases and 1 base, there was a span of 13 bases. Germline V CDR1 and CDR2: SGHKS, YYEKEE (reference sequence). The CDR3 sequence: CASTSGDQNTEAFF. The CDR3 coding sequence is TGTGCCAGCACGTCAGGGGACCAGAACACTGAAGCTTTCTTT.

The chain employs TRBV11-2 and TRBJ2-3; D gene unclear. CDR3 size: 13 residues. Germline CDR1 SGHAT, CDR2 FQNNGV. The V gene lost 2 bases and the J gene lost 8 bases, with 11 bases spanning the gap. CDR3 bases: TGTGCCAGCAGCTTACAGCAGTACCTTACGCAGTATTTT. Translation gives CASSLQQYLTQYF.

The genes are TRBV30 and TRBJ1-1; no firm D call. The CDR3 consists of 12 residues. From germline, CDR1 is GTSNPN and CDR2 SVGIG (reference sequence). Between the trimmed V and J ends, which lost 5 bases and 0 bases, there was a span of 7 bases. The CDR3 loop reads CAWGQLNTEAFF. DNA for the CDR3: TGTGCCTGGGGCCAGTTGAACACTGAAGCTTTCTTT.

This chain links TRBV7-8 with TRBJ2-3; D is perhaps TRBD1 (6 bases). V lost 0 bases to trimming and J lost 6 bases, with 10 bases between them. This CDR3 has 14 amino acids. Looked up from germline, CDR1 is SGHVS and CDR2 is FQNEAQ. CDR3 amino acids: CASSLARGSDTQYF. CDR3 sequence (DNA): TGTGCCAGCAGCTTAGCGAGGGGGAGTGATACGCAGTATTTT.

This clone was picked up one time. The chain has TRBV30 and TRBJ2-5; D may be TRBD2 (6 bases). The CDR3 is 14 amino acids. CDR1 GTSNPN and CDR2 SVGIG come from the germline V gene (reference sequence). Deletions cut 0 bases from V and 4 bases from J, with 12 bases between. The CDR3 loop reads CAWSVDRGRETQYF. The CDR3 DNA reads as TGTGCCTGGAGTGTGGATCGGGGGAGAGAGACCCAGTACTTC.

J is TRBJ2-7 and V is TRBV5-1; 11 bases map to TRBD2. Trimming at V came to 0 bases and at J to 1 base, leaving 6 bases not matched to a gene. The germline V gene has CDR1 SGHRS and CDR2 YFSETQ. The length of the CDR3 is 17 residues. CDR3 nucleotides: TGCGCCAGCAGCTTGGTAGTAGCGGGGGGGCTATCCTACGAGCAGTACTTC. As protein: CASSLVVAGGLSYEQYF.

This chain links TRBV29-1 with TRBJ1-1; D is unclear. The CDR3 length is 18 residues. Trimming shortened V by 3 bases and J by 2 bases, and 25 bases separated the two germline ends. Germline CDR1 is SQVTM and CDR2 is ANQGSEA. The CDR3 DNA is TGCAGCGTTGAGGGCGCCCTGCGGGGTGGAACACATAACACTGAAGCTTTCTTT. Protein: CSVEGALRGGTHNTEAFF.

The rearrangement links TRBV7-9 to TRBJ2-1, with unresolved D. CDR3 length equals 13 residues. Germline V gene data show CDR1 as SEHNR and CDR2 as FQNEAQ (reference sequence). Between the trimmed V and J ends, which lost 2 bases and 9 bases, there was a span of 11 bases. DNA for the CDR3: TGTGCCAGCAGCTTAATCGACTTGTCTGAGCAGTTCTTC. Amino acid sequence: CASSLIDLSEQFF.

The CDR3 DNA reads as TGTGCCAGCAGCTTCCGGGACAGGGAATTGGATGAGCAGTTCTTC. Protein product: CASSFRDRELDEQFF. The chain has TRBV7-9 and TRBJ2-1, with 9 bases aligning to TRBD1. There are 15 residues in the CDR3. Germline V lookup: CDR1 SEHNR, CDR2 FQNEAQ (reference sequence). J gave up 8 bases and V 3 bases, and 8 bases lay outside the gene matches.

This chain connects TRBV7-8 to TRBJ1-2, with D hard to call. V lost 4 bases, J lost 1 base, and 7 bases lay in between. The germline CDR1 and CDR2 sequences are SGHVS and FQNEAQ. This CDR3 contains 13 residues. The CDR3 spells CASSSTRNYGYTF. The CDR3 DNA follows: TGTGCCAGCAGCTCCACCCGTAACTATGGCTACACCTTC.

V and J are TRBV30 and TRBJ2-3, with D possibly matching TRBD1 (5 bases). CDR1 and CDR2 (germline): GTSNPN, SVGIG (reference sequence). The V and J ends lost 1 base and 2 bases respectively, with 7 bases between them. The CDR3 loop spans 13 amino acids. CDR3 loop: CAWSGQYTDTQYF. CDR3 nucleotides: TGTGCCTGGAGTGGACAGTACACAGATACGCAGTATTTT. The variable domain in full, with the rest retrieved from reference TRBV30 and TRBJ2-3, is SQTIHQWPATLVQPVGSPLSLECTVEGTSNPNLYWYRQAAGRGLQLLFYSVGIGQISSEVPQNLSASRPQDRQFILSSKKLLLSDSGFYLCAWSGQYTDTQYFGPGTRLTVL.

This sequence joins TRBV6-1 and TRBJ2-3; D might be TRBD2 (6 bases). Germline assignment: CDR1 MNHNS and CDR2 SASEGT. The CDR3 length is 14 residues. With 3 bases removed from V and 2 bases from J, the gap between germline ends came to 9 bases. In nucleotides, the CDR3 is TGTGCCAGCAGTGATTGGGGGGACACAGATACGCAGTATTTT. This codes for CASSDWGDTDTQYF.

The rearrangement joins TRBV18 to TRBJ1-2; tentatively, D is TRBD1 (6 bases). Looked up from germline, CDR1 is KGHSH and CDR2 is LQKENI. This CDR3 is built from 15 residues. Between the trimmed V and J ends, which lost 3 bases and 1 base, there was a span of 12 bases. CDR3 nucleotides: TGTGCCAGCTCACCCTTTCCGGGACATAACTATGGCTACACCTTC. Amino acids: CASSPFPGHNYGYTF.

This chain joins TRBV7-8 and TRBJ2-2; 11 bases match TRBD2. This CDR3 has 20 amino acids. From germline, CDR1 is SGHVS and CDR2 FQNEAQ. The trim removed 3 bases at V and 4 bases at J, leaving 16 bases unmatched. CDR3 nucleotides: TGTGCCAGCAGCTTGGCCAGACTAGCGGGACGCGACCGTGGCACCGGGGAGCTGTTTTTT. Translating it yields CASSLARLAGRDRGTGELFF.